Included here is one TCR beta chain sequence, with context. This entry belongs to a study of blood T cell repertoires in COVID-19. Trimming cost V 6 bases and J 4 bases, with 12 bases left between them. Germline V lookup: CDR1 MNHEY, CDR2 SVGAGI. This CDR3 is 13 amino acids long. Here immunoSEQ multiplex PCR was the method, and the copy in TCRdb shows in-frame clones only, minus some. The data hold some 450,000 clones, with approximately 88% observed a single time. This TCR was sampled from a woman in her forties or fifties with COVID-19, enrolled during active disease. Source material: peripheral blood. The chain is built from TRBV6-5 and TRBJ2-5, with D possibly matching TRBD2 (6 bases). The CDR3 reads CASRETSRETQYF. The CDR3 DNA reads as TGTGCCAGCAGAGAGACTAGTCGAGAGACCCAGTACTTC.